Sequencing of this TCR beta chain was carried out in a study of T cell responses to AZD1222 COVID-19 vaccine. Overall study results and limits: Regions 160-218 and 743-854 dominated among vaccine-associated CD4 TCRs spanning spike. Among spike-specific TCRs, nearly half reportedly target unmutated variant regions. White British ancestry dominated among donors, who included more females, and clonal diversity was possibly underestimated.

The CDR3 is 14 residues long. Per the germline V gene, CDR1 is SGHDN and CDR2 is FVKESK. With 5 bases removed from V and 11 bases from J, the gap between germline ends came to 21 bases. Clones were read by immunoSEQ multiplex PCR, and TCRdb kept only the in-frame ones, dropping some. The sample holds 100,000 to 140,000 clones; around nine tenths are singletons and the top ten take approximately 4.8%. A note on this clone: Its antigen is as yet unknown.

The sequence came from an adult who received the AZD1222 COVID-19 vaccine. The material was peripheral blood, obtained 28 days after the second AZD1222 dose. The V and J genes are TRBV14 and TRBJ1-1; D remains unclear. CDR3 residues: CASSSPAWSGSAFF. The DNA of the CDR3 is TGTGCCAGCAGCTCCCCTGCATGGAGCGGGAGCGCTTTCTTT. Together with reference TRBV14 and TRBJ1-1, the CDR3 gives the full variable domain: EAGVTQFPSHSVIEKGQTVTLRCDPISGHDNLYWYRRVMGKEIKFLLHFVKESKQDESGMPNNRFLAERTGGTYSTLKVQPAELEDSGVYFCASSSPAWSGSAFFGQGTRLTVV.